The TCR beta chain under discussion was sequenced for a study of T cell responses to AZD1222 COVID-19 vaccine. Overall study results and limits: It should be noted that donors were predominantly white British and more often female, and clonal diversity was possibly underestimated. Reportedly, nearly half of unique spike TCRs recognized epitopes outside B.1.351/B.1.1.7 mutations. CD4 TCRs associated with vaccination spanned spike, dominating at 160-218 and 743-854. Recipients of two AZD1222 doses showed rising Spike-specific TCR breadth and depth.

TCRdb's copy holds only in-frame clones and misses some; the assay was immunoSEQ multiplex PCR. The table includes some 79,000 clones, 75% to 90% detected once. Losses at the gene ends were 8 bases for V and 8 bases for J; bases not matched to a gene: 10. This CDR3 is built from 15 residues. Looked up from germline, CDR1 is MNHEY and CDR2 is SVGAGI. Notes on this clone: As yet, its antigen is unknown.

The V and J genes are TRBV6-5 and TRBJ1-6, with 9 bases lining up with TRBD1. The specimen was peripheral blood, collected 28 days after the second AZD1222 dose. The TCR sequence derives from an adult who received the AZD1222 COVID-19 vaccine. The CDR3 region is CASSRTGEKYSPLHF. CDR3 in DNA: TGTGCCAGCTCTAGGACAGGGGAGAAGTATTCACCCCTCCACTTT.